The 15 T cell receptor beta chains below all came from one sample that was sequenced in a study of T cell repertoires in cytomegalovirus infection. Each CDR3 protein gets one entry after TCRdb re-called the reads with MiXCR. The sample has roughly 200,000 distinct CDR3 sequences, about a sixth seen once. Sample: CD8+ T cells from PBMCs. Receptor source: a human donor in good health (CMV status not recorded). Some clones in this sample may be carry-over from other donors' samples.

This clonotype was recorded a few times. This rearrangement joins TRBV20-1 to TRBJ2-2, with D possibly called TRBD1 or TRBD2 (5 bases each). Germline lookup yields CDR1 DFQATT and CDR2 SNEGSKA (reference sequence). The V and J ends lost 7 bases and 5 bases respectively, with 14 bases between them. This CDR3 spans 13 amino acids. CDR3 protein: CSGDLGRTGELFF. The CDR3 nucleotides read TGCAGTGGGGACCTTGGGCGGACCGGGGAGCTGTTTTTT.

This chain joins TRBV7-6 and TRBJ2-5; D unresolved. Germline CDR1 and CDR2: SGHVS and FNYEAQ. The CDR3 spans 13 residues. Trimming left V 6 bases short and J 5 bases short, with 13 bases between. Here the CDR3 reads CASSYKKGETQYF. CDR3 nucleotides: TGTGCCAGCAGTTATAAAAAAGGGGAGACCCAGTACTTC.

Regarding this clonotype: Compared with germline, one end of the junction differs, possibly owing to a read error. The V and J genes are TRBV7-2 and TRBJ2-3, with D perhaps TRBD1 (5 bases). This CDR3 spans 17 amino acids. CDR1 is SGHTA, CDR2 FQGNSA, per germline. The CDR3 spells CAISFGHSVQSADTQYF. In DNA form, the CDR3 reads TGTGCCATCAGCTTTGGACACTCCGTACAGAGCGCAGATACGCAGTATTTT.

The rearrangement links TRBV7-9 to TRBJ1-1, with 8 bases identical to TRBD1. The CDR3 consists of 12 residues. V lost 6 bases to trimming and J lost 6 bases; unmatched junction nucleotides: 3. Germline V gene data show CDR1 as SEHNR and CDR2 as FQNEAQ (reference sequence). CDR3 region: CASSQQGAEAFF. DNA for the CDR3: TGTGCCAGCAGTCAACAGGGGGCTGAAGCTTTCTTT.

The chain employs TRBV7-3 and TRBJ2-7; possible D gene TRBD2, 5 bases. V was clipped by 0 bases and J by 6 bases, with 9 bases between them. Germline CDR1 and CDR2: SGHTA and FQGTGA. The CDR3 consists of 13 residues. The CDR3 is CASSLTGGGEQYF. CDR3 coding DNA: TGTGCCAGCAGCTTAACAGGTGGAGGCGAGCAGTACTTC.

V is TRBV4-2 and J is TRBJ2-1; TRBD2 matches at 7 bases. Unmatched junction bases numbered 6, after V lost 0 bases and J lost 4 bases. Per germline, CDR1 LGHNA and CDR2 YNFKEQ. The CDR3 contains 16 residues. In nucleotides, the CDR3 is TGTGCCAGCAGCCAAGAGGTAGTAGCGGGTTACAATGAGCAGTTCTTC. Amino acid sequence: CASSQEVVAGYNEQFF.

This clonotype turned up a few times. V is TRBV20-1 and J is TRBJ2-1; 7 bases fit TRBD1. The CDR3 totals 17 residues. Germline CDR1 reads DFQATT; CDR2 reads SNEGSKA (reference sequence). After removal of 6 bases from V and 6 bases from J, the junction contained 20 bases not matched to a gene. This CDR3 reads CSAPDRMQISTLNEQFF. The CDR3 coding sequence is TGCAGTGCCCCGGACAGGATGCAAATCTCTACACTCAATGAGCAGTTCTTC.

The table lists this clonotype with a few counts. J is TRBJ2-1 and V is TRBV14; D is possibly TRBD1 or TRBD2 (5 bases each). Germline V gene sequence: CDR1 SGHDN, CDR2 FVKESK. The length of the CDR3 is 12 residues. V was cut by 8 bases and J by 9 bases, with 14 bases left in between. DNA for the CDR3: TGTGCCAGCCACGATGACAGCGGTGAGCAGTTCTTC. Protein sequence: CASHDDSGEQFF. The variable domain in full, completed from reference TRBV14 and TRBJ2-1, reads EAGVTQFPSHSVIEKGQTVTLRCDPISGHDNLYWYRRVMGKEIKFLLHFVKESKQDESGMPNNRFLAERTGGTYSTLKVQPAELEDSGVYFCASHDDSGEQFFGPGTRLTVL.

Comment on this clonotype: An end of the junction does not agree with germline; a read error may underlie this. V is TRBV7-6 and J is TRBJ1-1; D is uncertain. Germline values: CDR1 SGHVS, CDR2 FNYEAQ. This CDR3 spans 12 amino acids. CDR3: CASSFGDPDAFF. The CDR3 DNA follows: TGTGCCAGCAGCTTCGGGGATCCTGATGCTTTCTTT.

The CDR3 DNA follows: TGTGCCAGCGTTCCCAGCCAGGGGGGGTTCATGAACACTGAAGCTTTCTTT. It specifies CASVPSQGGFMNTEAFF. The chain has TRBV7-8 and TRBJ1-1; 7 positions match TRBD1. The CDR3 spans 17 residues. The V and J ends lost 8 bases and 0 bases, in that order; junction bases with no gene match: 15. Per germline, CDR1 SGHVS and CDR2 FQNEAQ.

In this sample, this clonotype turned up a few times. This chain uses TRBV29-1 with TRBJ2-1, with a weak D call TRBD2 (7 bases). The CDR3 has 14 amino acids. In germline, CDR1 is SQVTM, CDR2 ANQGSEA. Between the trimmed V and J ends, which lost 3 bases and 7 bases, there was a span of 16 bases. In DNA, the CDR3 is TGCAGCGTTGAGAGGGGGGGCCCCCAGAATGAGCAGTTCTTC. It specifies CSVERGGPQNEQFF.

Worth noting for this clonotype: The conserved phenylalanine or tryptophan is not found at the CDR3 terminus, so this likely reflects a read error. The chain carries TRBV18 and TRBJ2-1; either TRBD1 or TRBD2 may supply D (6 bases each). V dropped 3 bases and J dropped 8 bases, with 14 bases sitting between them. The CDR3 spans 14 residues. Germline-derived CDR1 and CDR2 are KGHSH and LQKENI. The CDR3 sequence is CASSPPGGLDEQFL. The CDR3 DNA reads TGTGCCAGCTCACCTCCCGGGGGCTTGGATGAGCAGTTCTTG.

The chain carries TRBV6-2 or TRBV6-3 and TRBJ2-1, with TRBD2 identical over 7 bases. Trimming took 1 base from V and 10 from J; bases not matched to a gene: 7. The CDR3 has 14 amino acids. Germline lookup yields CDR1 MNHEY and CDR2 SVGEGT. The CDR3 sequence is CASSYWAGVIEQFF. In DNA, the CDR3 is TGTGCCAGCAGTTACTGGGCGGGGGTCATCGAGCAGTTCTTC.

In this sample, this clonotype turned up many times. V and J are TRBV12-3 or TRBV12-4 and TRBJ2-6; 7 nucleotides align to TRBD1. The CDR3 contains 15 residues. The junction had 2 bases not matched to a gene; V was cut back by 4 bases and J by 2 bases. CDR3 amino acids: CASSSDRAGANVLTF. The DNA of the CDR3 is TGTGCCAGCAGTTCAGACAGGGCTGGGGCCAACGTCCTGACTTTC.

The V call is TRBV20-1, the J call TRBJ2-7; D gene unclear. This CDR3 is 14 amino acids long. Germline values: CDR1 DFQATT, CDR2 SNEGSKA (reference sequence). The V gene lost 1 base and the J gene lost 3 bases, with 13 bases spanning the gap. Here the CDR3 reads CSARALASLYEQYF. The CDR3 bases are TGCAGTGCTAGAGCCCTCGCCTCCCTCTACGAGCAGTACTTC.